This T cell receptor (beta chain) was recovered during a study of T-cell memory formation after mild COVID-19. General study findings and limits: Contracting clones from day 15 to 85 showed balanced CD4/CD8; later expanders favored CD4+. Pre-infection memory held some responding clones, suggesting pre-existing cross-reactive T cells responded.

UMIs and sample barcodes were carried by the TCR alpha and TCR beta cDNA libraries that 5'RACE produced using constant-segment primers. TCRdb recomputed calls from the 5' RACE reads with MiXCR, one row per CDR3 protein. The sample lists hundreds of thousands of distinct CDR3 sequences, roughly 18% occurring once. This clonotype was counted ten times or more. Its antigen remains unidentified. Germline CDR1 is DFQATT and CDR2 is SNEGSKA (reference sequence). The CDR3 contains 16 residues. V shed 0 bases and J 2 bases; nucleotides not matched to a gene: 7. This receptor was identified in an adult woman who had mild COVID-19 (a few samples of this study predate the infection). Cell type and time point are not known. The source material was PBMCs or a T cell subset sorted from them (not recorded which). The chain employs TRBV20-1 and TRBJ1-1, with 9 bases that match TRBD1. The CDR3 DNA reads as TGCAGTGCTAGAGATCGAATGGGACAGGGAAACACTGAAGCTTTCTTT. Residues: CSARDRMGQGNTEAFF.